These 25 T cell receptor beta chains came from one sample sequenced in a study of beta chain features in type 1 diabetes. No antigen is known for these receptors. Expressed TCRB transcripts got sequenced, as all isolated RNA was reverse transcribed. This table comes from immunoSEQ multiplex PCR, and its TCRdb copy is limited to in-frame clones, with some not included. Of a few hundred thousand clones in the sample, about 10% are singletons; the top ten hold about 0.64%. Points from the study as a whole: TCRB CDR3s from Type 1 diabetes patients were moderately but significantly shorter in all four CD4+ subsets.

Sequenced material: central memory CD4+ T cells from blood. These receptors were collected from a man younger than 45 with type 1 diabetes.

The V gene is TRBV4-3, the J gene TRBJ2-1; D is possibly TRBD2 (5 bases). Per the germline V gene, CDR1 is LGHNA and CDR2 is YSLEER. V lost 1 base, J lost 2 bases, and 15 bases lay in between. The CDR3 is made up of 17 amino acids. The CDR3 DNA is TGCGCCAGCAGCCAAGTAGGAAGCGGAGATGCCTACAATGAGCAGTTCTTC. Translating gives CASSQVGSGDAYNEQFF.

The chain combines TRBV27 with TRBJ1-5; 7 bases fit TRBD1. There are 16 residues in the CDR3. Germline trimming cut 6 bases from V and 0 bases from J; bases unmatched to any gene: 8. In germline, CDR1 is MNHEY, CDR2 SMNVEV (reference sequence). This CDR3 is CASRDEGGSSNQPQHF. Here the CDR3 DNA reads TGTGCCAGCAGAGACGAAGGGGGCAGTAGCAATCAGCCCCAGCATTTT.

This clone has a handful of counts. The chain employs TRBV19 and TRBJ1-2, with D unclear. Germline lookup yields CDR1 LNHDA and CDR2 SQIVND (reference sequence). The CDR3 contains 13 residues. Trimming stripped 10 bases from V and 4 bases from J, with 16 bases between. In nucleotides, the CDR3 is TGTGCCACCACTTCGAATTCCGTCTATGGCTACACCTTC. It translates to CATTSNSVYGYTF. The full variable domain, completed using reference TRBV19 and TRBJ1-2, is DGGITQSPKYLFRKEGQNVTLSCEQNLNHDAMYWYRQDPGQGLRLIYYSQIVNDFQKGDIAEGYSVSREKKESFPLTVTSAQKNPTAFYLCATTSNSVYGYTFGSGTRLTVV.

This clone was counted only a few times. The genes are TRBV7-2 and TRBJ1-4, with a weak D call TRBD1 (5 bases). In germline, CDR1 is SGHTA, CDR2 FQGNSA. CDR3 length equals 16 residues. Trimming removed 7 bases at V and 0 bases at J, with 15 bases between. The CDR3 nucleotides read TGTGCCAGCACTCCCTTGGGGCTCGCAACTAATGAAAAACTGTTTTTT. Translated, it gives CASTPLGLATNEKLFF.

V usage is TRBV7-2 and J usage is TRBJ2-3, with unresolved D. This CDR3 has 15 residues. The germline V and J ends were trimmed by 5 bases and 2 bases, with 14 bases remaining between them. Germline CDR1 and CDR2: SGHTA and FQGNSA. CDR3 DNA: TGTGCCAGCAGCGCAGGCCGGCTAAACACAGATACGCAGTATTTT. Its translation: CASSAGRLNTDTQYF.

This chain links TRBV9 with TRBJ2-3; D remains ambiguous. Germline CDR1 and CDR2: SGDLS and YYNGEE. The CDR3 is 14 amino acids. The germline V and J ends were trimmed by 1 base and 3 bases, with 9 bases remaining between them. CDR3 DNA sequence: TGTGCCAGCAGCGTATTGGGGTTAACAGATACGCAGTATTTT. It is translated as CASSVLGLTDTQYF.

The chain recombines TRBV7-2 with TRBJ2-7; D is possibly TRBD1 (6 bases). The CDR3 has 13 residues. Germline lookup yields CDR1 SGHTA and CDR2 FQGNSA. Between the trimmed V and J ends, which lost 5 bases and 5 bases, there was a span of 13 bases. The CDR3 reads CASSANRANEQYF. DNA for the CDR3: TGTGCCAGCAGCGCCAACAGGGCGAACGAGCAGTACTTC. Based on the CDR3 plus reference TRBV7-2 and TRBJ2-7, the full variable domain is GAGVSQSPSNKVTEKGKDVELRCDPISGHTALYWYRQSLGQGLEFLIYFQGNSAPDKSGLPSDRFSAERTGGSVSTLTIQRTQQEDSAVYLCASSANRANEQYFGPGTRLTVT.

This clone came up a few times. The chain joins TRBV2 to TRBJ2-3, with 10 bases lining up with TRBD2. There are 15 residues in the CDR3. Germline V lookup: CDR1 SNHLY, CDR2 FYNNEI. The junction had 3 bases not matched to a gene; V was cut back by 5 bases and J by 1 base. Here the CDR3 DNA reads TGTGCCAGCAGTCTAGCGGGAGTCGGCACAGATACGCAGTATTTT. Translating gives CASSLAGVGTDTQYF. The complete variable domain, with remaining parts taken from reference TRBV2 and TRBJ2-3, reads EPEVTQTPSHQVTQMGQEVILRCVPISNHLYFYWYRQILGQKVEFLVSFYNNEISEKSEIFDDQFSVERPDGSNFTLKIRSTKLEDSAMYFCASSLAGVGTDTQYFGPGTRLTVL.

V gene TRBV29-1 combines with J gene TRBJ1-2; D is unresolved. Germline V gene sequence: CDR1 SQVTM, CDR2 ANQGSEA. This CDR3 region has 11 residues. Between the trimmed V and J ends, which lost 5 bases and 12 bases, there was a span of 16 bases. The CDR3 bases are TGCAGCGTTTTCGGGAGCGACCGGGACACCTTC. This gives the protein CSVFGSDRDTF.

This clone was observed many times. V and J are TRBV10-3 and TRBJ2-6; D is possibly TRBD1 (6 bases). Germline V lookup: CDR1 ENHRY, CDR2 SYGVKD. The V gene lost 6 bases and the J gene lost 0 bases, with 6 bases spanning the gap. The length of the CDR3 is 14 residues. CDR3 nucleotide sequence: TGTGCCATCAGGGACAGCTCTGGGGCCAACGTCCTGACTTTC. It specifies CAIRDSSGANVLTF.

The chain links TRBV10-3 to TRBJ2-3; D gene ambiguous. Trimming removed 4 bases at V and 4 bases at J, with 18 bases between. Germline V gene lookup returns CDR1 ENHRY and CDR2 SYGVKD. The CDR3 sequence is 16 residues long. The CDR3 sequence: CAISGGASAMADTQYF. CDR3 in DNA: TGTGCCATCAGTGGAGGCGCTAGTGCGATGGCAGATACGCAGTATTTT.

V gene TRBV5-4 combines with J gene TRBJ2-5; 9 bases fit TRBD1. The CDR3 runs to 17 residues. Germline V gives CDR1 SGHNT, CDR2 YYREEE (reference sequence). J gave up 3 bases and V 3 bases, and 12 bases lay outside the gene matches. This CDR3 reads CASSSGTGNNGEETQYF. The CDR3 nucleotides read TGTGCCAGCAGCTCCGGGACAGGGAATAACGGCGAAGAGACCCAGTACTTC.

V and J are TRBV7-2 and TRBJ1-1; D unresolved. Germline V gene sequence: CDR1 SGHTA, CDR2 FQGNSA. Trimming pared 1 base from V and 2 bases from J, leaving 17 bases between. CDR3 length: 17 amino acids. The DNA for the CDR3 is TGTGCCAGCAGCTTAGTAGTGTTGAGAGGCCCCAACACTGAAGCTTTCTTT. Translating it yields CASSLVVLRGPNTEAFF. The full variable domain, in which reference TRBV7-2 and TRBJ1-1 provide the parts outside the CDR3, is GAGVSQSPSNKVTEKGKDVELRCDPISGHTALYWYRQSLGQGLEFLIYFQGNSAPDKSGLPSDRFSAERTGGSVSTLTIQRTQQEDSAVYLCASSLVVLRGPNTEAFFGQGTRLTVV.

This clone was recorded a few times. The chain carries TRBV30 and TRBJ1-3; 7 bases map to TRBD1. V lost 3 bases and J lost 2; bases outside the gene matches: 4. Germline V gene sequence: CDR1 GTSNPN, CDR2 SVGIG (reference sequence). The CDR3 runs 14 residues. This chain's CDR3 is CAWRSGQAGNTIYF. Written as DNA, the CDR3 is TGTGCCTGGAGGTCCGGACAGGCTGGAAACACCATATATTTT.

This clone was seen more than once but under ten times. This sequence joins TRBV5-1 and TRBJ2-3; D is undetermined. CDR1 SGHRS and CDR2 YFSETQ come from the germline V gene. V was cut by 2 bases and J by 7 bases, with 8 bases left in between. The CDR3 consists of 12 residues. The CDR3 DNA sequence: TGCGCCAGCAGCTTACGAGAAAATACGCAGTATTTT. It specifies CASSLRENTQYF.

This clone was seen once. This chain's CDR3 is CASSSPGSNQPQHF. CDR3 bases: TGTGCCAGCAGCTCGCCAGGGAGTAATCAGCCCCAGCATTTT. This chain joins TRBV5-4 and TRBJ1-5; TRBD1 might be the D (5 bases). The germline V and J ends were trimmed by 3 bases and 4 bases, with 11 bases remaining between them. CDR1 is SGHNT and CDR2 is YYREEE in the germline V gene (reference sequence). The CDR3 is made up of 14 amino acids.

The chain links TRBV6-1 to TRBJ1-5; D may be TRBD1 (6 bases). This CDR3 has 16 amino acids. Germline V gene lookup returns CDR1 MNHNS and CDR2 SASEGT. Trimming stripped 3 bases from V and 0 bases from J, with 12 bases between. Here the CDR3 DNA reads TGTGCCAGCAGTGAGTACAGGGCATATAGCAATCAGCCCCAGCATTTT. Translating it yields CASSEYRAYSNQPQHF.

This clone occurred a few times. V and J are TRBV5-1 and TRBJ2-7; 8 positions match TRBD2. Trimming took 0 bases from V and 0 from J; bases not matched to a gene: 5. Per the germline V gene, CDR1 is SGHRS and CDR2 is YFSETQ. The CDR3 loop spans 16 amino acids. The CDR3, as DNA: TGCGCCAGCAGCTTGGCAAGCGGGAGAAGCTCCTACGAGCAGTACTTC. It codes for CASSLASGRSSYEQYF.

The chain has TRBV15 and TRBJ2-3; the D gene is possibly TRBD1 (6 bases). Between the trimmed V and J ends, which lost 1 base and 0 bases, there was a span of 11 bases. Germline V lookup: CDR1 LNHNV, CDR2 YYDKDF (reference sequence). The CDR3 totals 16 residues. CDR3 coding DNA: TGTGCCACCAGCAGAGTGCAACAGGGTAGCACAGATACGCAGTATTTT. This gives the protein CATSRVQQGSTDTQYF.

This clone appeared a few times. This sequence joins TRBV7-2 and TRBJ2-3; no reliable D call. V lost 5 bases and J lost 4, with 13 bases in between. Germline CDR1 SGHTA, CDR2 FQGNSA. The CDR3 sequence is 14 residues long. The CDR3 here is CASSQDTPADTQYF. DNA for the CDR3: TGTGCCAGCAGCCAAGATACGCCCGCAGATACGCAGTATTTT.

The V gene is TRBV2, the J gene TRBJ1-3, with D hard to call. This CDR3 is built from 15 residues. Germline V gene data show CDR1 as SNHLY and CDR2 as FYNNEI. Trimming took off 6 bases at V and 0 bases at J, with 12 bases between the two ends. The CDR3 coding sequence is TGTGCCAGCAGGCTAACTAGGAGCTCTGGAAACACCATATATTTT. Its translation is CASRLTRSSGNTIYF.

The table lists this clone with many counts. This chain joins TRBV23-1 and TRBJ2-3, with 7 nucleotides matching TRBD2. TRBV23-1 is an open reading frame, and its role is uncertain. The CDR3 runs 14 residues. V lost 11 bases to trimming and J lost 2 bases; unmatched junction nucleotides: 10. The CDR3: CAGGGADDTDTQYF. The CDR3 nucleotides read TGCGCCGGGGGAGGGGCCGACGACACAGATACGCAGTATTTT.

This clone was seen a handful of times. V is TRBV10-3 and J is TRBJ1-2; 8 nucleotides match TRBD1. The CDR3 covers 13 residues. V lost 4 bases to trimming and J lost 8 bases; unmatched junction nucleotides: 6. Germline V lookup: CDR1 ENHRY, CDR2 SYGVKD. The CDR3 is CAISGQGARGYTF. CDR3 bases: TGTGCCATCAGTGGGCAGGGGGCGCGGGGCTACACCTTC.

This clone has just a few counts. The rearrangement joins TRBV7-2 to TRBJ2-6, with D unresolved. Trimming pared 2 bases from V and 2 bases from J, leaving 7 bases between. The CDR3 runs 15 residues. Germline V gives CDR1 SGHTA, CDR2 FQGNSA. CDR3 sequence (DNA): TGTGCCAGCAGCTTACGAGGTGCTGGGGCCAACGTCCTGACTTTC. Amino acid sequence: CASSLRGAGANVLTF.

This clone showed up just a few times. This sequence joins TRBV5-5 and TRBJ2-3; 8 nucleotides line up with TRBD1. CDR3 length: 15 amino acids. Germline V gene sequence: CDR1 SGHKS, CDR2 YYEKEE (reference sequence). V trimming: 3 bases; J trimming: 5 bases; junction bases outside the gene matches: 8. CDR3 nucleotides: TGTGCCAGCAGCTCAGACAGGGGAAAAAGAGATACGCAGTATTTT. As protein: CASSSDRGKRDTQYF.